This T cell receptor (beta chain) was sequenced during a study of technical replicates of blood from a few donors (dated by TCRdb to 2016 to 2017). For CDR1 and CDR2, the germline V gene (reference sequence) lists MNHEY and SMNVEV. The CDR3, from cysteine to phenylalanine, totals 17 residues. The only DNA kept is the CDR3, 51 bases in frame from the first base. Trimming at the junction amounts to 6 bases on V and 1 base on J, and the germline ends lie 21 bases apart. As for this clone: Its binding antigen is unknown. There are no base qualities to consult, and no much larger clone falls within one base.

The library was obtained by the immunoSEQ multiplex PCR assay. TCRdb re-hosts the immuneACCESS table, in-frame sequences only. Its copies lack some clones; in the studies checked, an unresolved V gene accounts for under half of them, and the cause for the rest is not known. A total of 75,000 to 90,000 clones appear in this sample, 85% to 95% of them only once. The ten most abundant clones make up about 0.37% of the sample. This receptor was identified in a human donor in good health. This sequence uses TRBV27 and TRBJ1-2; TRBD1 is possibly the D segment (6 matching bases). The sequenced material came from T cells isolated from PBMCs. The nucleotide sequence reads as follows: TGTGCCAGCAGCCAGCTTCCCCGGGACACCCTTAACTATGGCTACACCTTC. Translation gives CASSQLPRDTLNYGYTF.